Sequencing of this TCR beta chain was carried out in a study of control samples from healthy donors and cancer patients. TCRdb's copy holds only in-frame clones and misses some; the assay was immunoSEQ multiplex PCR. The data hold approximately 100,000 clones, with 88% observed a single time. V lost 1 base and J 0 bases, leaving 10 bases between the germline ends. Per germline, CDR1 MNHNS and CDR2 SASEGT. The CDR3 sequence is 15 residues long. The sequenced material came from blood. This chain links TRBV6-1 with TRBJ2-7; D uncertain. The clonotype comes from a man aged 30 to 45 in good health. CDR3 nucleotide sequence: TGTGCCAGCAGTGAAGGAGGTTTGGTCTCCTACGAGCAGTACTTC. Protein product: CASSEGGLVSYEQYF.